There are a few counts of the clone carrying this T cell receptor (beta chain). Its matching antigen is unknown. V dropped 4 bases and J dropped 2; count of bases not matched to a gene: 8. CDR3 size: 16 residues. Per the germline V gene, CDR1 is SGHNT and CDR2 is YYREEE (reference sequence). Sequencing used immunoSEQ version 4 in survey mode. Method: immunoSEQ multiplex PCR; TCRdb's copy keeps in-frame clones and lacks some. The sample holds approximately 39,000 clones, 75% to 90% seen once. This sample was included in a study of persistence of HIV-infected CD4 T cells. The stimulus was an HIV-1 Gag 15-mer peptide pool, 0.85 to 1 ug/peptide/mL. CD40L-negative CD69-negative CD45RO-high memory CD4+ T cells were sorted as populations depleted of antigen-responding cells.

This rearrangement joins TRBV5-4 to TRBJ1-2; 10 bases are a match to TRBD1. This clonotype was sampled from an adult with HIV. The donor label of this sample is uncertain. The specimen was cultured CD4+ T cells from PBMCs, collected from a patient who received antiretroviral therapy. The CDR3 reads CASSLRMGQGNYGYTF. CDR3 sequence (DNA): TGTGCCAGCAGCCTCCGGATGGGACAGGGGAACTATGGCTACACCTTC.